These 5 T cell receptor beta chains came from one sample sequenced in a study of human T cells and chemical hapten exposure. Each CDR3 protein gets one entry after TCRdb re-called the RACE reads with MiXCR. In the table there are roughly 38,000 distinct CDR3 sequences, around 12% of which are singletons. The time point is: pre-sensitization, week 0. Treatment described: therapeutic diphenylcyclopropenone sensitization with weekly scalp DPC. The study extracted total RNA from unfractionated whole blood. Specimen: whole blood, collected in connection with sensitization to the hapten diphenylcyclopropenone (DPC). These receptors were taken from a woman aged 40-49 years with alopecia areata. Some clones in this sample may be carry-over from other donors' samples.

This clonotype has a count of ten or more. The rearrangement joins TRBV3-1 to TRBJ1-2; no reliable D call. V dropped 5 bases and J dropped 3 bases, with 16 bases sitting between them. Germline V lookup: CDR1 LGHDT, CDR2 YNNKEL (reference sequence). The CDR3 totals 15 residues. CDR3 residues: CASSGGVQTYYGYTF. CDR3 bases: TGTGCCAGCAGCGGCGGGGTTCAGACATACTATGGCTACACCTTC.

This clonotype was observed a handful of times. Here the CDR3 DNA reads TGTGCCAGCTCACCATTCGGGGGCAATCAGCCCCAGCATTTT. It encodes CASSPFGGNQPQHF. The rearrangement links TRBV18 to TRBJ1-5, with no clear D. With 2 bases removed from V and 2 bases from J, the gap between germline ends came to 7 bases. This CDR3 comprises 14 residues. The germline gives CDR1 KGHSH, CDR2 LQKENI.

This clonotype has ten or more counts. The gene calls are TRBV6-6 and TRBJ2-5, with unresolved D. Deletions cut 0 bases from V and 3 bases from J, with 14 bases between. Germline V lookup: CDR1 MNHNY, CDR2 SVGAGI (reference sequence). The CDR3 covers 16 residues. The CDR3: CASSYSPGGQEETQYF. As DNA, the CDR3 is TGTGCCAGCAGTTACTCGCCAGGTGGGCAGGAAGAGACCCAGTACTTC.

The chain joins TRBV6-1 to TRBJ1-5; TRBD1 is a possible D gene (5 bases). The CDR3 has 13 residues. Trimming removed 7 bases at V and 4 bases at J, with 11 bases between. Germline CDR1 is MNHNS and CDR2 is SASEGT. The CDR3 region has the DNA TGTGCCAGCACCGTTCAGGGTAATCAGCCCCAGCATTTT. It yields the protein CASTVQGNQPQHF.

This clonotype was counted ten times or more. The chain has TRBV7-9 and TRBJ1-2, with D uncertain. The V gene lost 1 base and the J gene lost 1 base, with 10 bases spanning the gap. From germline, CDR1 is SEHNR and CDR2 FQNEAQ (reference sequence). There are 15 residues in the CDR3. CDR3 region: CASSLGTELNYGYTF. The CDR3 nucleotides are TGTGCCAGCAGCTTAGGTACGGAGCTTAACTATGGCTACACCTTC.